This TCR beta chain was identified during a study of cytomegalovirus exposure and HLA in healthy donors. The length of the CDR3 is 15 residues. The germline gives CDR1 GTSNPN, CDR2 SVGIG (reference sequence). V was pared by 2 bases and J by 6 bases, with 16 bases between. The PCR used 60 Vbeta and 13 Jbeta primers. Generated by immunoSEQ multiplex PCR, the TCRdb table keeps only in-frame clones and is missing some. The sample comprises 110,000 or so clones, approximately 83% of which are singletons, and around 2.5% rests with the top ten. The sequence was obtained from a woman under 30 in good health and CMV-seronegative. This rearrangement joins TRBV30 to TRBJ2-2; a weak D match, TRBD1 (5 bases). Sequencing input: PBMCs. The CDR3 DNA follows: TGTGCCTGGAGTTGGGGCACAGTGGGATCCGGGGAGCTGTTTTTT. Translated, it gives CAWSWGTVGSGELFF.